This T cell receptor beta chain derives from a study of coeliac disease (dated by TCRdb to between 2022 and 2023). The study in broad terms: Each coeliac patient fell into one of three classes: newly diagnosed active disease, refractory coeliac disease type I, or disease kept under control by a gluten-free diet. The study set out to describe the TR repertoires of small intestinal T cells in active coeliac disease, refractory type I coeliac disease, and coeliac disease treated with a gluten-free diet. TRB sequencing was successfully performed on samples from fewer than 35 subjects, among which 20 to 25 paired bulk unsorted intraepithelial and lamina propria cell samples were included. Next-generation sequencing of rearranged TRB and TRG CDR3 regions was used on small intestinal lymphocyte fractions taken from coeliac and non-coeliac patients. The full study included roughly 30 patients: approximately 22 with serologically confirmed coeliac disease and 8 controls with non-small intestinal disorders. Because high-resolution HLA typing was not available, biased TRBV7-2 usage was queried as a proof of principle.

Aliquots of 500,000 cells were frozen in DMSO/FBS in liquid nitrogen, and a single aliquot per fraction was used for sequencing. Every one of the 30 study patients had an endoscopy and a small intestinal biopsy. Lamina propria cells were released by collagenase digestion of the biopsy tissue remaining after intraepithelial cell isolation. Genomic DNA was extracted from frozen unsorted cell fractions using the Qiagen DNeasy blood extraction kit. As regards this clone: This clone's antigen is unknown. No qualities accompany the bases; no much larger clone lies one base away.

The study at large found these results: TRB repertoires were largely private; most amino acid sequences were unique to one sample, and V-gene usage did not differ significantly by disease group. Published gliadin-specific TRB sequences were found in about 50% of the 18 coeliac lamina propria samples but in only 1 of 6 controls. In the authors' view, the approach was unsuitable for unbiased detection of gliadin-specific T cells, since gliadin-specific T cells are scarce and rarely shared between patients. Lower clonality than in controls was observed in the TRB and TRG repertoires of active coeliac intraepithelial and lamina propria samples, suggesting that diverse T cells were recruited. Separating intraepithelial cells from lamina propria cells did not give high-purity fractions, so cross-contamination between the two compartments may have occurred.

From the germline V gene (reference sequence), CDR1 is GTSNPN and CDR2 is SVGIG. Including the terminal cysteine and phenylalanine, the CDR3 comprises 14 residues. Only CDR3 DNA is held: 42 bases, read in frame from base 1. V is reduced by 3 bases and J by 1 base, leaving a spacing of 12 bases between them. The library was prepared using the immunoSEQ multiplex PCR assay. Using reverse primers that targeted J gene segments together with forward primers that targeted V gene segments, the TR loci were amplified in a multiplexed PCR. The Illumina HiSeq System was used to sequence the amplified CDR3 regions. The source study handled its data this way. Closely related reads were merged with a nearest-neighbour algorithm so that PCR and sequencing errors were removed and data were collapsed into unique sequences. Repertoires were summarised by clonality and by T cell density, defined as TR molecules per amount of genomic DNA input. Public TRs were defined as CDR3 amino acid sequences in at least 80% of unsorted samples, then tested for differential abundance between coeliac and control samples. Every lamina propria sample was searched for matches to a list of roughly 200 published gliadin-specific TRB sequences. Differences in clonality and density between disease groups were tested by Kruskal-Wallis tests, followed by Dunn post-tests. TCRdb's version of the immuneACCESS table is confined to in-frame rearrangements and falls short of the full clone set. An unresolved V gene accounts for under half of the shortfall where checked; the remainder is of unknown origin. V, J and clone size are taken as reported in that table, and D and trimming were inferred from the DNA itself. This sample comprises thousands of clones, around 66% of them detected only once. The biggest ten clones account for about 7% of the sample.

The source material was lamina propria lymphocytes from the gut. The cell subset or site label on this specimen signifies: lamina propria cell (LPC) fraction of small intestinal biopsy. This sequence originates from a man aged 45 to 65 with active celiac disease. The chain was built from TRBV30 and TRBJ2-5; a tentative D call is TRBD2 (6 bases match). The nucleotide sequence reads TGTGCCTGGAGAGGGCTAGCGTCCCAAGAGACCCAGTACTTC. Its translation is CAWRGLASQETQYF.